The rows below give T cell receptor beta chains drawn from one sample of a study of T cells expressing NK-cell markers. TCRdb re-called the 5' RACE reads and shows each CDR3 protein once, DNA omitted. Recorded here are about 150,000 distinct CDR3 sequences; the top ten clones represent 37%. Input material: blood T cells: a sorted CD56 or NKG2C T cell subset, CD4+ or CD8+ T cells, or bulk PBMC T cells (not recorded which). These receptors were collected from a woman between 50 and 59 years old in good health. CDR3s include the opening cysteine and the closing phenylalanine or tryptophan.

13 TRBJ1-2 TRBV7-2 CASSQGANYGYTF
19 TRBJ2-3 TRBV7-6 CASSQTYPGLAGLTDTQYF
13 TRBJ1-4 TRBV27 CASRTGTREKLFF
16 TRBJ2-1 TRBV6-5 CASSYKFTGPNNEQFF
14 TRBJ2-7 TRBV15 CATSAGTGAYEQYF
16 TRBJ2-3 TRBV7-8 CASSLGQGWDTDTQYF
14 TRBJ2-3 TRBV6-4 CASSDSGGTDTQYF
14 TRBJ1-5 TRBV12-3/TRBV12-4 CASSLTRGDQPQHF
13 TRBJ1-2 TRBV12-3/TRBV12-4 CASSHDRVHGYTF
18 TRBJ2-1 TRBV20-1 CSARPSGVHMGSYNEQFF
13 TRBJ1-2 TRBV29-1 CSVDAQTALGYTF
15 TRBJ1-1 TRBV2 CASSELLQGDTEAFF
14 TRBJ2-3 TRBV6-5 CASKSGLEGVAQYF
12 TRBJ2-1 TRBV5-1 CASSLALREQFF
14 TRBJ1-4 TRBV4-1 CASSLVRGGEKLFF
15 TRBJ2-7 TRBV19 CASSIQTGVIYEQYF
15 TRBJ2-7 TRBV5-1 CASSLGASDFYEQYF
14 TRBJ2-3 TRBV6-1 CASSDFWESDTQYF
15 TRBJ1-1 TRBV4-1 CASSQDMSSSTEAFF
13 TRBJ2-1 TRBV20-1 CSARIASGRPQFF
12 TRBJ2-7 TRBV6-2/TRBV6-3 CASSYSGQEQYF
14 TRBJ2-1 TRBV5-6 CASSPADSYNEQFF
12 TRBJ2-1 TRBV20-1 CSARPERYEQFF
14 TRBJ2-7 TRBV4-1 CASSQRVGSSEQYF
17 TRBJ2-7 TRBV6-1 CASSERRVLAGAYEQYF
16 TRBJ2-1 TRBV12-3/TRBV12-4 CASRTLLGSDYNEQFF
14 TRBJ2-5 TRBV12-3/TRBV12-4 CASSFGASKETQYF
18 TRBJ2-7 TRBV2 CASRDGTGRTYNSYEQYF
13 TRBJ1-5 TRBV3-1 CASSRTVNQPQHF
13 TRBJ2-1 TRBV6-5 CASSLGTNNEQFF
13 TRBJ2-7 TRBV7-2 CASSLFTSYEQYF
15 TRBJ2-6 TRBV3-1 CASTNAGVGANVLTF
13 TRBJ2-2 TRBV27 CASSYRSTGELFF
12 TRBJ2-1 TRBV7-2 CASSPHPYEQFF
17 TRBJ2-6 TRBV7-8 CASSLVDRGSGANVLTF
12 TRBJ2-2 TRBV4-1 CASSQERGELFF
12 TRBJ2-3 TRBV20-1 CSARVPEDTQYF
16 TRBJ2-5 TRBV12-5 CASGPPEGGSRETQYF
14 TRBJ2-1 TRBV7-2 CASSPTISYNEQFF
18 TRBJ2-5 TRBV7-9 CASSPPPGETLSPETQYF
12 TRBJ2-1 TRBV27 CASTNRGGEQFF
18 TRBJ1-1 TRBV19 CASIGGRDLHPMNTEAFF
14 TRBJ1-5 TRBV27 CATSLGADNQPQHF
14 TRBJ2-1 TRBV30 CAWRTAGFDNEQFF
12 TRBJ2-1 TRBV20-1 CSARNAYNEQFF
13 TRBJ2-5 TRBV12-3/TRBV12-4 CASSLDYQETQYF
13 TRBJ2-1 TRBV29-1 CSVSGASYNEQFF
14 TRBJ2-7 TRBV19 CASSIGTGVYEQYF
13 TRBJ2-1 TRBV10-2 CASSVGVGNEQFF
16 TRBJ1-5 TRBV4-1 CASSLREGDSNQPQHF
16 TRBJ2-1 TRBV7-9 CASSPPSGNHYNEQFF
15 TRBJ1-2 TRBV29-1 CSVRGTGGNVYGYTF
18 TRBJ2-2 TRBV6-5 CASPGQGPFRWDPGSCFF
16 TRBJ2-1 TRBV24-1 CATSELTSGPYNEQFF
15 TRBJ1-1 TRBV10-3 CAIKGPGQMNTEAFF
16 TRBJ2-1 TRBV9 CASSVLSGRLSDEQFF
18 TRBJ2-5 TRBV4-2 CASSPLVVGRDPPETQYF
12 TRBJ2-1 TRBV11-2 CASSLVGTGQFF
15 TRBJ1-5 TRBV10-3 CAISEGGNSNQPQHF